This passage covers 10 T cell receptor beta chains from one sample sequenced in a study of control samples from healthy donors and cancer patients. Libraries were prepared by immunoSEQ multiplex PCR; TCRdb keeps only in-frame clonotypes and omits some of them. Among 210,000 or so clones listed, about 90% were seen once. Material: blood. These receptors were obtained from a man younger than 45 in good health.

This rearrangement joins TRBV19 to TRBJ1-5, with D tentatively TRBD1 (5 bases). V was shortened by 2 bases and J by 8 bases, with 13 bases between the two germline ends. The V gene's germline CDR1 is LNHDA and CDR2 SQIVND (reference sequence). This CDR3 is built from 14 residues. CDR3 sequence: CASSIRQGGEPQHF. The CDR3 nucleotides read TGTGCCAGTAGTATACGGCAGGGTGGGGAGCCCCAGCATTTT.

The J gene is TRBJ1-1, the V gene TRBV9, with D possibly being TRBD1 (6 bases). Per the germline V gene, CDR1 is SGDLS and CDR2 is YYNGEE. Trimming took off 0 bases at V and 4 bases at J, with 13 bases between the two ends. The CDR3 length is 15 residues. CDR3 nucleotide sequence: TGTGCCAGCAGCGTAGCTGGGGGCCGGAGCACTGAAGCTTTCTTT. This encodes CASSVAGGRSTEAFF.

The table lists this clone with a few counts. J is TRBJ2-7 and V is TRBV9, with D perhaps being TRBD1 or TRBD2 (5 bases each). The length of the CDR3 is 15 residues. V lost 4 bases and J lost 9, with 23 bases in between. Germline CDR1 is SGDLS and CDR2 is YYNGEE. The CDR3 protein is CASSPFIEAGSVQYF. The DNA for the CDR3 is TGTGCCAGCAGCCCTTTCATTGAGGCAGGGAGTGTGCAGTACTTC. Combining the CDR3 with reference TRBV9 and TRBJ2-7 gives the whole variable domain DSGVTQTPKHLITATGQRVTLRCSPRSGDLSVYWYQQSLDQGLQFLIQYYNGEERAKGNILERFSAQQFPDLHSELNLSSLELGDSALYFCASSPFIEAGSVQYFGPGTRLTVT.

This rearrangement joins TRBV7-9 to TRBJ2-3, with D possibly matching TRBD1 (6 bases). This CDR3 has 13 residues. The ends were cut back, 9 bases at V and 6 bases at J, with 16 bases in the middle. Germline V gene data show CDR1 as SEHNR and CDR2 as FQNEAQ (reference sequence). The CDR3: CARTNSGEDTQYF. The CDR3 coding sequence is TGTGCCAGAACTAACTCAGGGGAGGATACGCAGTATTTT.

This rearrangement joins TRBV10-3 to TRBJ1-5; 9 bases line up with TRBD1. The J segment lost 5 bases and the V segment lost 6 bases, leaving 8 bases of the junction unmatched. Germline V lookup: CDR1 ENHRY, CDR2 SYGVKD. The CDR3 runs to 15 residues. DNA of the CDR3: TGTGCCATCAGCCCGGGACAGGGAAGAGATCAGCCCCAGCATTTT. This encodes CAISPGQGRDQPQHF.

This chain uses TRBV6-6 with TRBJ2-3; D gene ambiguous. The CDR3 length is 16 residues. The V gene lost 0 bases and the J gene lost 2 bases, with 12 bases spanning the gap. CDR1 and CDR2 (germline): MNHNY, SVGAGI (reference sequence). The CDR3 region is CASSYSIWPPTDTQYF. The CDR3 bases are TGTGCCAGCAGTTACTCTATTTGGCCGCCCACAGATACGCAGTATTTT.

This sequence joins TRBV4-1 and TRBJ2-1, with D possibly being TRBD2 (6 bases). The length of the CDR3 is 15 residues. CDR1 is MGHRA and CDR2 is YSYEKL in the germline V gene. V was shortened by 1 base and J by 6 bases, with 13 bases between the two germline ends. The CDR3 sequence is CASSQGLARFNEQFF. The CDR3 DNA sequence: TGCGCCAGCAGCCAAGGGCTAGCGCGTTTCAATGAGCAGTTCTTC.

This clone showed up just a few times. CDR3 nucleotides: TGTGCCAGCAGCGAAGGACAGCCTGATAATTCACCCCTCCACTTT. Translated: CASSEGQPDNSPLHF. This chain joins TRBV5-8 and TRBJ1-6, with D perhaps TRBD1 (6 bases). The V gene lost 4 bases and the J gene lost 5 bases, with 13 bases spanning the gap. Germline CDR1 is SGHTS and CDR2 is YDEGEE. This CDR3 spans 15 amino acids.

V usage is TRBV24-1 and J usage is TRBJ2-7; D is possibly TRBD1 (6 bases). Per germline, CDR1 KGHDR and CDR2 SFDVKD. The CDR3 covers 15 residues. V was trimmed by 4 bases and J by 2 bases, leaving 14 bases between them. The CDR3 region is CATSDTTEGAYEQYF. As DNA, the CDR3 is TGTGCCACCAGTGACACAACTGAGGGGGCCTACGAGCAGTACTTC.

The V call is TRBV4-1, the J call TRBJ2-1, with 11 positions matching TRBD1. The germline gives CDR1 MGHRA, CDR2 YSYEKL. J was trimmed by 7 bases and V by 5 bases; bases with no gene match: 7. The CDR3 extends over 15 amino acids. The CDR3 loop is CASSSRTGGSNEQFF. In nucleotides, the CDR3 is TGCGCCAGCAGCTCCCGGACAGGGGGCTCGAATGAGCAGTTCTTC.